Given below is one T cell receptor (beta chain) in context. Its target is unknown. Sequencing used immunoSEQ multiplex PCR; TCRdb keeps in-frame clones, though not all of them. The sample includes about 2,500,000 clones, just over 90% of them seen just once. These data come from a study of shared clonotypes between healthy human individuals. Across the study: Serving as donors were two women and a few men, whose ages spanned 18 to 49. Regarding the study as a whole: The study's rarefaction showed incomplete sorted-subset sequencing despite large depth. Naive CD4 clonotypes overlapped across a handful of donors at around 4.7%. Having only a few donors restricted how much genetic and exposure-history diversity was captured.

V lost 3 bases, J lost 9 bases, and 1 base stayed unmatched. Germline CDR1 is MDHEN and CDR2 is SYDVKM. This CDR3 is 13 amino acids long. The sample comprised naive CD4+ T cells sorted from blood. As for subset: CD45RA+ positively selected. The gene calls are TRBV28 and TRBJ2-2, with TRBD1 matching over 10 bases. The clonotype originates from a man younger than 30 in good health. The CDR3 DNA follows: TGTGCCAGCAGTTTGGACAGGGGGAGGGAGCTGTTTTTT. This codes for CASSLDRGRELFF.